Sequencing of this TCR beta chain was carried out in a study of blood T cells in healthy people across ages. A second PCR, run for about 6 to 11 cycles, used a sample-barcoded 5' primer plus a J-beta primer mix. TCRdb reprocessed the 5' RACE reads with MiXCR, giving one entry per CDR3 protein. The sample holds some 1,000,000 distinct CDR3 sequences; roughly a quarter are singletons and the top ten take approximately 0.79%. The CDR3 has 16 residues. V shed 10 bases, J shed 6 bases, and the junction held 14 bases outside the gene matches. Germline V gives CDR1 SNHLY, CDR2 FYNNEI. The sample was also reused in another study, on T cells of mothers and their children. From that report: Second-PCR primer M1S introduced sample barcodes and 2-4 random nucleotides. Researchers found no T cell clones that were persistent and microchimeric.

This sequence joins TRBV2 and TRBJ2-3; 12 nucleotides match TRBD2. This TCR derives from a girl aged 2 to 9 in good health. Sequencing input: blood. The CDR3 reads CANAISSGGAYDTQYF. The CDR3 DNA sequence: TGTGCCAACGCAATTTCTAGCGGGGGGGCCTACGATACGCAGTATTTT.